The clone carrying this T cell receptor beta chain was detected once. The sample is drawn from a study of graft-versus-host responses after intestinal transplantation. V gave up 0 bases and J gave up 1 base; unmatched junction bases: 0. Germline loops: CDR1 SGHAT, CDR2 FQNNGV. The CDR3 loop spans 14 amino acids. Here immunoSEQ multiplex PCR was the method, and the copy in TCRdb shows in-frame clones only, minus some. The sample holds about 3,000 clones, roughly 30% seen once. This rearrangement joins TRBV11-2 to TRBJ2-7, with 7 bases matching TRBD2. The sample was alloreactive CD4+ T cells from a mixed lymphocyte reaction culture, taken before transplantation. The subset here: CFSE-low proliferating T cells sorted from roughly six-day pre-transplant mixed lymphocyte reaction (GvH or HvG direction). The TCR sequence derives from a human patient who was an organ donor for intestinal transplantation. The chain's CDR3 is CASSLERGSYEQYF. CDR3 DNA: TGTGCCAGCAGCTTAGAGCGGGGGTCCTACGAGCAGTACTTC.